This entry features one T cell receptor beta chain sequence. This sample is part of a study of T cell responses to AZD1222 COVID-19 vaccine. Using immunoSEQ multiplex PCR, the repertoire was profiled, and TCRdb retains in-frame clones only, with some absent. The sample contains 100,000 or so clones, approximately 88% of which appear only once. Germline loops: CDR1 SGHTA, CDR2 FQGTGA. This CDR3 comprises 15 residues. Trimming cost V 3 bases and J 4 bases, with 13 bases left between them. The sample here was peripheral blood, taken on day 0 of AZD1222 vaccination. This rearrangement joins TRBV7-3 to TRBJ1-3, with D maybe TRBD1 (5 bases). This receptor was taken from an adult in good health. CDR3 loop: CASSLAGTVGNTIYF. CDR3 nucleotide sequence: TGTGCCAGCAGCTTGGCTGGGACGGTAGGAAACACCATATATTTT.